This T cell receptor beta chain was identified in a study of somatic mutations in cytotoxic T cells in rheumatoid arthritis. Study background: Some V beta antibody-stained T-cell populations were flow-sorted at nearly 100% purity, including V beta1+ cells sequenced for TCRB.

Germline V lookup: CDR1 MGHRA, CDR2 YSYEKL. Trimming shortened V by 3 bases and J by 7 bases, and 9 bases separated the two germline ends. This CDR3 has 12 amino acids. This clone was observed a few times. What it recognizes is unknown. Study-wide findings and caveats: Each of about an eighth of the 65 patients had a largest CD8+ clone that made up more than 20% of CD8+ cells. Antigenic targets recognized by the expanded CD8+ clones remained undetermined. Age-dependent increases in CD8+ clonality occurred in rheumatoid arthritis patients but not in healthy controls.

The data were produced by immunoSEQ multiplex PCR, yet TCRdb's version contains in-frame clones alone and is incomplete. The data hold about 18,000 clones, with about four fifths observed a single time. The gene calls are TRBV4-1 and TRBJ1-2; D remains unclear. Sequencing was performed on CD8+ T cells sorted from blood. The TCR was taken from an adult with rheumatoid arthritis. This CDR3 reads CASSHSGSGYTF. In nucleotides, the CDR3 is TGCGCCAGCAGCCACAGTGGAAGTGGCTACACCTTC.